The clone carrying this T cell receptor beta chain was recorded at least ten times. Antigen specificity is unknown. This sample is drawn from a study of CD8 T cells in ankylosing spondylitis. General study findings and limits: Certain motif variants had earlier been reported in reactive arthritis synovial fluid and blood. As for the disease-linked clones, they showed a CD8+ phenotype and occurred at relatively low frequencies in peripheral blood. One TCR beta motif, made up of several highly homologous variants, appeared characteristic of ankylosing spondylitis blood. As reported, disease-linked clones showed significant enrichment in matched ankylosing spondylitis synovial fluid.

Trimming shortened V by 2 bases and J by 6 bases, and 9 bases separated the two germline ends. Germline V lookup: CDR1 SQVTM, CDR2 ANQGSEA. The CDR3 length is 12 residues. In making TCR beta libraries, quantitative 5'-RACE with molecular barcodes was used. Each CDR3 protein is one row after TCRdb ran MiXCR on the 5' RACE reads. The sample has 750,000 to 850,000 distinct CDR3 sequences, approximately 12% seen once. The chain has TRBV29-1 and TRBJ2-3; D is uncertain. Sequenced material: blood, either unsorted or a sorted T cell fraction (not recorded which). The clonotype comes from a male donor with ankylosing spondylitis. DNA for the CDR3: TGCAGCGTTGAAAGGTCCGGTGATACGCAGTATTTT. This translates into CSVERSGDTQYF.